Below are 16 T cell receptor beta chains sequenced from a single sample in a study of blood T cell repertoires in COVID-19. Clones were sequenced by immunoSEQ multiplex PCR, and TCRdb holds only the in-frame ones, with some missing. The sample carries 250,000 to 300,000 clones, 85% to 90% recorded once. The sample consisted of PBMCs or T cells enriched from blood (not recorded which). These receptors originate from a woman aged 60-75 years in a cohort exposed to, infected with or recovered from COVID-19 (not recorded which).

V and J are TRBV7-9 and TRBJ2-5, with TRBD1 matching over 7 bases. The CDR3 runs to 17 residues. V lost 0 bases and J lost 5; bases outside the gene matches: 12. Germline CDR1 reads SEHNR; CDR2 reads FQNEAQ (reference sequence). Here the CDR3 reads CASSLAQPTGFRETQYF. In nucleotides, the CDR3 is TGTGCCAGCAGCTTAGCACAACCGACAGGGTTCCGGGAGACCCAGTACTTC.

V and J are TRBV27 and TRBJ1-2; possibly TRBD1 for D (5 bases). V lost 4 bases and J 3 bases, leaving 9 bases between the germline ends. Germline V gene data show CDR1 as MNHEY and CDR2 as SMNVEV (reference sequence). CDR3 length: 13 amino acids. The CDR3 nucleotides are TGTGCCAGCAGTTATGGGGGGGACTATGGCTACACCTTC. Encoded protein: CASSYGGDYGYTF.

The V call is TRBV5-4, the J call TRBJ2-5; 7 nucleotides match TRBD2. This CDR3 region has 13 residues. V gave up 0 bases and J gave up 5 bases; unmatched junction bases: 1. The germline CDR1 and CDR2 sequences are SGHNT and YYREEE (reference sequence). The DNA for the CDR3 is TGTGCCAGCAGCTTGGGACTAGCCGAGACCCAGTACTTC. Protein sequence: CASSLGLAETQYF.

The chain employs TRBV30 and TRBJ1-4; D perhaps matches TRBD1 (6 bases). Trimming shortened V by 2 bases and J by 2 bases, and 15 bases separated the two germline ends. Germline CDR1 GTSNPN, CDR2 SVGIG (reference sequence). The CDR3 is 16 amino acids. The CDR3 is CAWSRSRGATNEKLFF. The CDR3 DNA reads as TGTGCCTGGAGTCGAAGCCGGGGGGCTACTAATGAAAAACTGTTTTTT.

This sequence joins TRBV21-1 and TRBJ2-1; TRBD2, the table's D call, was not compared with the DNA. TRBV21-1 has pseudogene status. The CDR3 totals 19 residues. The CDR3: CASSIGCRGLAGGDNEQFF. CDR3 coding DNA: TGTGCCAGCAGCATTGGCTGTCGGGGACTAGCGGGAGGTGACAATGAGCAGTTCTTC.

The chain links TRBV29-1 to TRBJ1-1; D unresolved. Trimming pared 4 bases from V and 2 bases from J, leaving 11 bases between. The CDR3 is 13 amino acids. Germline V lookup: CDR1 SQVTM, CDR2 ANQGSEA. CDR3 region: CSVVWAPNTEAFF. CDR3 bases: TGCAGCGTTGTGTGGGCCCCTAACACTGAAGCTTTCTTT. Full variable domain (remainder filled in from reference TRBV29-1 and TRBJ1-1): SAVISQKPSRDICQRGTSLTIQCQVDSQVTMMFWYRQQPGQSLTLIATANQGSEATYESGFVIDKFPISRPNLTFSTLTVSNMSPEDSSIYLCSVVWAPNTEAFFGQGTRLTVV.

The chain uses TRBV13 and TRBJ2-4; possibly TRBD1 for D (5 bases). This CDR3 is 14 amino acids long. CDR1 is PRHDT and CDR2 is FYEKMQ in the germline V gene (reference sequence). V lost 3 bases and J lost 3, with 9 bases in between. The CDR3 sequence is CASSFGRDKNIQYF. Here the CDR3 DNA reads TGTGCCAGCAGCTTCGGCAGGGACAAAAACATTCAGTACTTC.

This clone appeared a single time. The V call is TRBV6-5, the J call TRBJ1-2, with D unclear. The V end lost 5 bases, the J end lost 7 bases, and 14 bases lay between the germline ends. Germline V CDR1 and CDR2: MNHEY, SVGAGI. The CDR3 covers 13 residues. The CDR3 region is CASSLRGGFGYTF. The CDR3 nucleotides read TGTGCCAGCAGTCTCCGAGGCGGTTTTGGCTACACCTTC.

This clone was seen just once. The chain combines TRBV9 with TRBJ2-2; D is ambiguous. Between the trimmed V and J ends, which lost 3 bases and 2 bases, there was a span of 5 bases. CDR3 length equals 13 residues. Germline V gene sequence: CDR1 SGDLS, CDR2 YYNGEE. For the CDR3, the DNA is TGTGCCAGCAGCGCCTACAACACCGGGGAGCTGTTTTTT. Residues: CASSAYNTGELFF.

The genes are TRBV18 and TRBJ1-1; perhaps TRBD1 as D (5 bases). Per germline, CDR1 KGHSH and CDR2 LQKENI. V was cut by 1 base and J by 0 bases, with 9 bases left in between. The CDR3 consists of 15 residues. The CDR3 loop is CASSPRGGMNTEAFF. CDR3 bases: TGTGCCAGCTCACCACGGGGGGGGATGAACACTGAAGCTTTCTTT.

Comment on this clone: Other nucleotide sequences in the sample specify the same CDR3. J is TRBJ2-1 and V is TRBV9, with 9 nucleotides matching TRBD2. The length of the CDR3 is 15 residues. Germline V gives CDR1 SGDLS, CDR2 YYNGEE. V shed 1 base and J 4 bases; nucleotides not matched to a gene: 3. CDR3 amino acids: CASSVLAGGYNEQFF. The CDR3 DNA is TGTGCCAGCAGCGTACTGGCGGGAGGGTACAATGAGCAGTTCTTC.

V is TRBV19 and J is TRBJ1-1; TRBD1 is a possible D gene (5 bases). Between the trimmed V and J ends, which lost 3 bases and 5 bases, there was a span of 13 bases. CDR3 length: 14 amino acids. From germline, CDR1 is LNHDA and CDR2 SQIVND (reference sequence). The CDR3 protein is CASSIQGGITEAFF. The CDR3 nucleotides read TGTGCCAGTAGTATCCAGGGAGGGATTACTGAAGCTTTCTTT.

The CDR3 is CASSRQDSPSYEQYF. The CDR3 region has the DNA TGTGCCAGCAGCAGACAGGACAGCCCTTCCTACGAGCAGTACTTC. V usage is TRBV6-5 and J usage is TRBJ2-7; D is perhaps TRBD1 (6 bases). The CDR3 has 15 amino acids. V gave up 6 bases and J gave up 1 base, with 16 bases separating them. Per the germline V gene, CDR1 is MNHEY and CDR2 is SVGAGI.

The rearrangement uses TRBV4-1 and TRBJ1-2; D is unresolved. The germline V gene encodes CDR1 MGHRA and CDR2 YSYEKL. The length of the CDR3 is 16 residues. V was shortened by 2 bases and J by 4 bases, with 17 bases between the two germline ends. CDR3 protein: CASSQPRGGLGYGYTF. Written as DNA, the CDR3 is TGCGCCAGCAGCCAACCCCGGGGAGGACTAGGCTATGGCTACACCTTC.

CDR3 residues: CATRQGSGANVLTF. The CDR3 nucleotides are TGTGCCACCAGACAGGGTTCTGGGGCCAACGTCCTGACTTTC. This sequence joins TRBV15 and TRBJ2-6; weak D call: TRBD1 (6 bases). Trimming removed 6 bases at V and 1 base at J, with 7 bases between. Germline V gives CDR1 LNHNV, CDR2 YYDKDF (reference sequence). This CDR3 region has 14 residues.

J is TRBJ1-4 and V is TRBV28; 7 bases match TRBD1. V gave up 7 bases and J gave up 8 bases; unmatched junction bases: 13. Germline V gene lookup returns CDR1 MDHEN and CDR2 SYDVKM. This CDR3 contains 15 residues. CDR3 DNA: TGTGCCAGCAACCCACCGGGACAGCGGAGGGAAAAACTGTTTTTT. Translating it yields CASNPPGQRREKLFF.